Each of the 32 T cell receptor beta chains below was sequenced from the same sample in a study of blood T cell repertoires in COVID-19. Clones were read by immunoSEQ multiplex PCR, and TCRdb kept only the in-frame ones, dropping some. This table has around 300,000 clones, more than 80% appearing once. Sequencing used PBMCs or T cells enriched from blood (not recorded which). These receptors all come from a woman between 18 and 30 years old who had recovered from COVID-19.

The rearrangement joins TRBV15 to TRBJ2-5; D not resolved. The CDR3 totals 13 residues. Looked up from germline, CDR1 is LNHNV and CDR2 is YYDKDF (reference sequence). Trimming shortened V by 4 bases and J by 3 bases, and 9 bases separated the two germline ends. The CDR3 loop reads CATSTWPEETQYF. The CDR3 nucleotides read TGTGCCACCAGCACCTGGCCCGAAGAGACCCAGTACTTC.

The chain carries TRBV28 and TRBJ1-1, with 10 bases that match TRBD1. CDR3 size: 15 residues. Germline V gene lookup returns CDR1 MDHEN and CDR2 SYDVKM. With V trimmed by 6 bases and J by 5 bases, 9 bases remained unmatched. CDR3 sequence reads: CASRKRDRGETEAFF. In DNA, the CDR3 is TGTGCCAGCAGAAAACGGGACAGGGGTGAAACTGAAGCTTTCTTT.

The chain has TRBV6-5 and TRBJ1-6, with D hard to call. V was clipped by 0 bases and J by 10 bases, with 7 bases between them. CDR1 is MNHEY, CDR2 SVGAGI, per germline. CDR3 size: 13 residues. DNA for the CDR3: TGTGCCAGCAGTTACTCGGCCCCCTCACCCCTCCACTTT. This codes for CASSYSAPSPLHF.

The V gene is TRBV5-4, the J gene TRBJ1-1, with D maybe TRBD1 (6 bases). Per the germline V gene, CDR1 is SGHNT and CDR2 is YYREEE (reference sequence). This CDR3 spans 17 amino acids. Trimming cost V 4 bases and J 5 bases, with 24 bases left between them. The CDR3 DNA reads TGTGCCAGCAGCCCTCCGATGCGCACAGGGAGCCCAACTGAAGCTTTCTTT. It specifies CASSPPMRTGSPTEAFF.

V gene TRBV5-4 combines with J gene TRBJ1-6; 9 positions agree with TRBD1. CDR1 and CDR2 (germline): SGHNT, YYREEE (reference sequence). The CDR3 length is 15 residues. J gave up 6 bases and V 3 bases, and 4 bases lay outside the gene matches. The CDR3 coding sequence is TGTGCCAGCAGCTCCCGACAGGGGGGTAATTCACCCCTCCACTTT. Its protein product is CASSSRQGGNSPLHF.

J is TRBJ1-5 and V is TRBV7-9; 7 bases align to TRBD1. The CDR3 has 16 residues. Germline CDR1 and CDR2: SEHNR and FQNEAQ (reference sequence). J lost 4 bases, V lost 4 bases, and 10 bases had no gene match. The CDR3 here is CASSSTETGLNQPQHF. In DNA, the CDR3 is TGTGCCAGCAGCTCAACCGAGACAGGGCTAAATCAGCCCCAGCATTTT.

Concerning this clone itself: One junction end disagrees with the germline gene, perhaps due to a read error. The V call is TRBV11-2, the J call TRBJ1-2; D is ambiguous. Germline V gene lookup returns CDR1 SGHAT and CDR2 FQNNGV. The length of the CDR3 is 15 residues. Written as DNA, the CDR3 is TGTGCCAGCAGCTTTAGTAGTGGAGCTAACTATAGCTACACCTTC. Translation gives CASSFSSGANYSYTF. Full variable domain (missing parts from reference TRBV11-2 and TRBJ1-2): EAGVAQSPRYKIIEKRQSVAFWCNPISGHATLYWYQQILGQGPKLLIQFQNNGVVDDSQLPKDRFSAERLKGVDSTLKIQPAKLEDSAVYLCASSFSSGANYSYTFGSGTRLTVV.

The chain joins TRBV10-1 to TRBJ2-1; 8 bases line up with TRBD2. V shed 4 bases and J 12 bases; nucleotides not matched to a gene: 17. The CDR3 length is 16 residues. CDR1 WNHNN and CDR2 SYGVQD come from the germline V gene (reference sequence). In nucleotides, the CDR3 is TGCGCCAGCAGTGGTTGGGGTAGCGGGAACCCTCAAGGGCAGTTCTTC. Protein sequence: CASSGWGSGNPQGQFF.

CDR3 nucleotide sequence: TGCGCCAGCGGAGAAGACGGGGAGCTGTTTTTT. This encodes CASGEDGELFF. The chain links TRBV5-1 to TRBJ2-2; D remains ambiguous. Germline V gene sequence: CDR1 SGHRS, CDR2 YFSETQ. V lost 7 bases and J lost 7, with 8 bases in between. The CDR3 covers 11 residues.

V gene TRBV20-1 combines with J gene TRBJ1-2, with D perhaps TRBD1 (5 bases). Trimming took 5 bases from V and 8 from J, leaving 9 bases between them. The CDR3 is 10 amino acids. From germline, CDR1 is DFQATT and CDR2 SNEGSKA (reference sequence). CDR3 DNA sequence: TGCAGTGCTGGCGGGGGAGGCTACACCTTC. Translated: CSAGGGGYTF.

This rearrangement joins TRBV5-4 to TRBJ2-5, with a weak D call TRBD1 (5 bases). The CDR3 runs 13 residues. In germline, CDR1 is SGHNT, CDR2 YYREEE (reference sequence). V was shortened by 3 bases and J by 2 bases, with 8 bases between the two germline ends. The CDR3 sequence is CASSSDIQETQYF. CDR3 in DNA: TGTGCCAGCAGCTCGGACATTCAAGAGACCCAGTACTTC. The full variable domain, completed using reference TRBV5-4 and TRBJ2-5, is ETGVTQSPTHLIKTRGQQVTLRCSSQSGHNTVSWYQQALGQGPQFIFQYYREEENGRGNFPPRFSGLQFPNYSSELNVNALELDDSALYLCASSSDIQETQYFGPGTRLLVL.

The V and J genes are TRBV7-3 and TRBJ2-1, with 8 bases aligning to TRBD2. CDR3 length equals 14 residues. The V segment lost 4 bases and the J segment 2 bases; nucleotides outside the gene matches: 1. Germline assignment: CDR1 SGHTA and CDR2 FQGTGA. The CDR3 region is CASSSGGAYNEQFF. DNA of the CDR3: TGTGCCAGCAGCTCCGGGGGGGCCTACAATGAGCAGTTCTTC.

The gene calls are TRBV6-2 or TRBV6-3 and TRBJ2-2; tentative D call: TRBD1 (5 bases). Germline lookup yields CDR1 MNHEY and CDR2 SVGEGT. The CDR3 covers 15 residues. V gave up 2 bases and J gave up 5 bases, with 12 bases separating them. In DNA, the CDR3 is TGTGCCAGCAGTTACATGTGGGGCCGGACCGGGGAGCTGTTTTTT. Protein product: CASSYMWGRTGELFF.

The chain carries TRBV19 and TRBJ2-1; D gene uncertain. CDR1 is LNHDA, CDR2 SQIVND, per germline (reference sequence). Trimming took off 4 bases at V and 9 bases at J, with 10 bases between the two ends. The CDR3 sequence is 12 residues long. The CDR3 nucleotides read TGTGCCAGTAGTACTTTGGGCGTTGAGCAGTTCTTC. The encoded protein is CASSTLGVEQFF.

In DNA, the CDR3 is TGTGCCAGCAGTTTGCGGGGAACAGATACGCAGTATTTT. Residues: CASSLRGTDTQYF. The J gene is TRBJ2-3, the V gene TRBV28; a weak D match, TRBD2 (6 bases). Germline V gene sequence: CDR1 MDHEN, CDR2 SYDVKM. Trimming removed 3 bases from V and 3 bases from J, with 7 bases in between. The CDR3 is 13 amino acids.

The CDR3, as DNA: TGTGCCAGCAGCCAACGGGGGGACAGGGAAGAGACCCAGTACTTC. Its protein product is CASSQRGDREETQYF. V gene TRBV3-1 (or the pseudogene TRBV3-2) combines with J gene TRBJ2-5; TRBD1 matches at 9 bases. Germline assignment: CDR1 LGHDT and CDR2 YNNKEL (reference sequence). The CDR3 runs 15 residues. V trimming: 2 bases; J trimming: 3 bases; junction bases outside the gene matches: 4.

CDR3 sequence: CASSDSGGAGGELFF. CDR3 in DNA: TGTGCCAGCAGTGATTCGGGGGGCGCGGGCGGGGAGCTGTTTTTT. This rearrangement joins TRBV2 to TRBJ2-2; D may be TRBD2 (7 bases). Germline V gene lookup returns CDR1 SNHLY and CDR2 FYNNEI. The CDR3 loop spans 15 amino acids. Trimming stripped 3 bases from V and 7 bases from J, with 15 bases between.

This clone was found once. DNA for the CDR3: TGTGCCACCAGCGACTCTCGGGGTTCCCAAGAGACCCAGTACTTC. Protein sequence: CATSDSRGSQETQYF. The chain employs TRBV15 and TRBJ2-5, with a possible D match to TRBD2 (5 bases). The V and J ends lost 5 bases and 1 base respectively, with 14 bases between them. The CDR3 runs to 15 residues. Germline values: CDR1 LNHNV, CDR2 YYDKDF (reference sequence).

The chain combines TRBV24-1 with TRBJ1-1; 9 bases are shared with TRBD1. CDR1 and CDR2 (germline): KGHDR, SFDVKD. Trimming cost V 12 bases and J 1 base; bases outside gene matches: 20. The CDR3 contains 18 residues. Here the CDR3 reads CAATRWEGTGKENTEAFF. CDR3 DNA sequence: TGTGCCGCCACCAGGTGGGAAGGGACAGGGAAGGAGAACACTGAAGCTTTCTTT.

The rearrangement uses TRBV28 and TRBJ2-5; 12 positions agree with TRBD2. With V trimmed by 11 bases and J by 1 base, 11 bases remained unmatched. The CDR3 loop spans 16 amino acids. Germline-derived CDR1 and CDR2 are MDHEN and SYDVKM. CDR3 sequence (DNA): TGTGCCGTCGTCGGAACTAGCGGGGGGCCCCAAGAGACCCAGTACTTC. Its translation: CAVVGTSGGPQETQYF.

The V call is TRBV11-2, the J call TRBJ2-7, with a tentative D call TRBD1 (5 bases). V lost 5 bases and J lost 0, with 8 bases in between. Germline lookup yields CDR1 SGHAT and CDR2 FQNNGV. The CDR3 runs to 13 residues. CDR3 DNA: TGTGCCAGCAGCGGGGCCAGCTCCTACGAGCAGTACTTC. It codes for CASSGASSYEQYF.

The V and J genes are TRBV9 and TRBJ2-5; D unclear. From germline, CDR1 is SGDLS and CDR2 YYNGEE. The CDR3 is 13 amino acids. V was pared by 3 bases and J by 2 bases, with 8 bases between. CDR3 bases: TGTGCCAGCAGCGACCGGTGGCAAGAGACCCAGTACTTC. This sequence encodes CASSDRWQETQYF.

J is TRBJ2-3 and V is TRBV7-9; D uncertain. The CDR3 is made up of 16 amino acids. Germline assignment: CDR1 SEHNR and CDR2 FQNEAQ (reference sequence). Trimming shortened V by 4 bases and J by 2 bases, and 16 bases separated the two germline ends. The CDR3 reads CASSSIWAHSTDTQYF. DNA for the CDR3: TGTGCCAGCAGCTCGATTTGGGCGCATTCCACAGATACGCAGTATTTT.

The rearrangement uses TRBV4-1 and TRBJ2-5; 8 nucleotides match TRBD1. This CDR3 is built from 13 residues. Per germline, CDR1 MGHRA and CDR2 YSYEKL. Trimming took 8 bases from V and 2 from J; bases not matched to a gene: 4. CDR3 residues: CASRGDRQETQYF. CDR3 coding DNA: TGCGCCAGCCGCGGGGACAGGCAAGAGACCCAGTACTTC.

This sequence joins TRBV2 and TRBJ2-7, with 7 nucleotides matching TRBD1. CDR1 SNHLY and CDR2 FYNNEI come from the germline V gene. The CDR3 loop spans 13 amino acids. J lost 3 bases, V lost 6 bases, and 5 bases had no gene match. The CDR3 sequence: CASSGDRDYEQYF. The CDR3 DNA reads TGTGCCAGCAGCGGGGACAGAGACTACGAGCAGTACTTC.

The chain is built from TRBV5-4 and TRBJ2-7; possible D gene TRBD2, 6 bases. The CDR3 runs to 18 residues. The germline V gene has CDR1 SGHNT and CDR2 YYREEE (reference sequence). Trimming pared 5 bases from V and 3 bases from J, leaving 27 bases between. The CDR3 sequence: CASSFGRGLKEGIYEQYF. The CDR3 nucleotides read TGTGCCAGCAGTTTTGGACGGGGCCTAAAGGAGGGAATCTACGAGCAGTACTTC.

The chain has TRBV11-2 and TRBJ2-3, with 7 bases matching TRBD2. The germline V gene has CDR1 SGHAT and CDR2 FQNNGV. CDR3 length equals 14 residues. Trimming cost V 4 bases and J 5 bases; bases outside gene matches: 6. This CDR3 is CASSYGTGGDTQYF. In DNA, the CDR3 is TGTGCCAGCAGCTACGGGACGGGGGGAGATACGCAGTATTTT.

As DNA, the CDR3 is TGTGCCAGCAGCGGGGGGACAGGGAGGGCCTACGAGCAGTACTTC. The encoded protein is CASSGGTGRAYEQYF. V and J are TRBV7-8 and TRBJ2-7, with 9 bases lining up with TRBD1. The CDR3 loop spans 15 amino acids. V trimming: 5 bases; J trimming: 2 bases; junction bases outside the gene matches: 7. The V gene's germline CDR1 is SGHVS and CDR2 FQNEAQ.

The CDR3 region has the DNA TGTGCCAGCAGGGATTGGACTGGGCTCGGCTACACCTTC. Its protein is CASRDWTGLGYTF. This sequence joins TRBV6-5 and TRBJ1-2; D is unclear. Germline V gene lookup returns CDR1 MNHEY and CDR2 SVGAGI. V was clipped by 6 bases and J by 8 bases, with 16 bases between them. The CDR3 is made up of 13 amino acids.

The chain couples TRBV20-1 to TRBJ1-6; TRBD1 aligns across 8 bases. This CDR3 region has 14 residues. The V gene's germline CDR1 is DFQATT and CDR2 SNEGSKA (reference sequence). J was trimmed by 7 bases and V by 3 bases; bases with no gene match: 5. The CDR3 loop is CSASWGQENSPLHF. The CDR3 nucleotides are TGCAGTGCTAGTTGGGGACAGGAAAATTCACCCCTCCACTTT.

The V and J genes are TRBV4-1 and TRBJ2-3; TRBD2 is a possible D gene (7 bases). V gave up 0 bases and J gave up 14 bases, with 15 bases separating them. CDR1 and CDR2 from the germline V gene are MGHRA and YSYEKL. The CDR3 totals 13 residues. The CDR3 sequence is CASSQEERDKVYF. The CDR3 nucleotides read TGCGCCAGCAGCCAAGAGGAGCGGGACAAAGTGTATTTT.

The genes are TRBV28 and TRBJ1-1; D is possibly TRBD1 (6 bases). Trimming cost V 6 bases and J 1 base, with 12 bases left between them. Germline loops: CDR1 MDHEN, CDR2 SYDVKM. The CDR3 runs 14 residues. In nucleotides, the CDR3 is TGTGCCAGCAGAAAAACAGGGACGAACACTGAAGCTTTCTTT. It specifies CASRKTGTNTEAFF. The complete variable domain, with remaining parts taken from reference TRBV28 and TRBJ1-1, reads DVKVTQSSRYLVKRTGEKVFLECVQDMDHENMFWYRQDPGLGLRLIYFSYDVKMKEKGDIPEGYSVSREKKERFSLILESASTNQTSMYLCASRKTGTNTEAFFGQGTRLTVV.